Shown below are 15 T cell receptor beta chains from a single sample sequenced in a study of blood T cell repertoires in COVID-19. Profiling relied on immunoSEQ multiplex PCR, and the TCRdb table lists in-frame clones only, not all of them. The sample has approximately 150,000 clones; roughly 87% are singletons. Sequencing was carried out using peripheral blood. These receptors came from an older woman with active or convalescent COVID-19.

This clone showed up just once. The V call is TRBV19, the J call TRBJ1-2, with 8 bases fitting TRBD1. V gave up 6 bases and J gave up 6 bases; unmatched junction bases: 6. The CDR3 has 13 amino acids. Germline values: CDR1 LNHDA, CDR2 SQIVND (reference sequence). The DNA for the CDR3 is TGTGCCAGTAGGCCACAGGGGGAGAATGGCTACACCTTC. As protein: CASRPQGENGYTF.

The chain's CDR3 is CAISEGTGDETQYF. CDR3 nucleotide sequence: TGTGCCATCAGTGAAGGAACAGGGGATGAGACCCAGTACTTC. The rearrangement uses TRBV10-3 and TRBJ2-5; 7 nucleotides line up with TRBD1. Germline assignment: CDR1 ENHRY and CDR2 SYGVKD. The CDR3 is made up of 14 amino acids. J was trimmed by 5 bases and V by 3 bases; bases with no gene match: 6.

The J gene is TRBJ2-7, the V gene TRBV21-1; the table's TRBD1 call for D was not verified on the DNA. TRBV21-1 is a pseudogene segment. This CDR3 region has 16 residues. CDR3 protein: CASSKGALGDSYEQYF. For the CDR3, the DNA is TGTGCCAGCAGCAAAGGTGCATTAGGGGATTCCTACGAGCAGTACTTC.

The chain carries TRBV19 and TRBJ2-7, with 7 bases that match TRBD1. V shed 2 bases, J shed 1 base, and the junction held 5 bases outside the gene matches. There are 15 residues in the CDR3. CDR1 and CDR2 from the germline V gene are LNHDA and SQIVND (reference sequence). This CDR3 reads CASSITRDRSYEQYF. The CDR3 DNA reads as TGTGCCAGTAGTATAACCCGGGACAGATCCTACGAGCAGTACTTC.

The chain has TRBV19 and TRBJ2-6, with 7 positions matching TRBD1. CDR1 LNHDA and CDR2 SQIVND come from the germline V gene (reference sequence). The V gene end was trimmed by 7 bases and the J gene end by 2 bases; junction bases not matched to a gene: 5. The CDR3 sequence is 15 residues long. The CDR3 loop is CASTSDRAGANVLTF. CDR3 sequence (DNA): TGTGCCAGTACCTCCGACAGGGCTGGGGCCAACGTCCTGACTTTC.

This clone was picked up one time. The genes are TRBV7-2 and TRBJ1-3, with D possibly being TRBD1 (6 bases). Trimming pared 0 bases from V and 0 bases from J, leaving 9 bases between. This CDR3 has 16 amino acids. Germline V gene lookup returns CDR1 SGHTA and CDR2 FQGNSA. CDR3 nucleotides: TGTGCCAGCAGCTTAGCACAGGGCTCCTCTGGAAACACCATATATTTT. Its protein product is CASSLAQGSSGNTIYF.

This chain uses TRBV18 with TRBJ2-3; 7 bases are shared with TRBD1. The length of the CDR3 is 13 residues. V lost 3 bases, J lost 4 bases, and 1 base stayed unmatched. The germline gives CDR1 KGHSH, CDR2 LQKENI. The DNA of the CDR3 is TGTGCCAGCTCACCCGACAGGGCAGATACGCAGTATTTT. Translated, it gives CASSPDRADTQYF.

The chain combines TRBV12-5 with TRBJ1-5; no reliable D call. Germline lookup yields CDR1 LGHNT and CDR2 FRNRAP. The V and J ends lost 7 bases and 7 bases respectively, with 11 bases between them. CDR3 length: 12 amino acids. The CDR3 spells CASALHLQPQHF. DNA for the CDR3: TGTGCTAGTGCCCTCCACTTACAGCCCCAGCATTTT.

This chain links TRBV4-3 with TRBJ2-4; 9 bases agree with TRBD1. This CDR3 contains 17 residues. Germline CDR1 reads LGHNA; CDR2 reads YSLEER. Trimming at V came to 0 bases and at J to 9 bases, leaving 12 bases not matched to a gene. The DNA for the CDR3 is TGCGCCAGCAGCCAAGATTTGGTGGGACAGGGTTCGAGCATTCAGTACTTC. Protein: CASSQDLVGQGSSIQYF.

This rearrangement joins TRBV19 to TRBJ2-2, with 8 nucleotides matching TRBD2. The CDR3 covers 18 residues. CDR1 and CDR2 from the germline V gene are LNHDA and SQIVND (reference sequence). The junction had 10 bases not matched to a gene; V was cut back by 4 bases and J by 0 bases. CDR3 in amino acids: CASSTPYSGGANTGELFF. The CDR3 DNA is TGTGCCAGTAGTACACCCTACAGCGGGGGAGCGAACACCGGGGAGCTGTTTTTT.

The chain recombines TRBV18 with TRBJ2-7; D might be TRBD2 (5 bases). V lost 1 base, J lost 1 base, and 11 bases lay in between. The CDR3 is made up of 15 amino acids. The germline CDR1 and CDR2 sequences are KGHSH and LQKENI. This CDR3 is CASSPQEGFSYEQYF. CDR3 in DNA: TGTGCCAGCTCACCACAAGAGGGTTTTTCCTACGAGCAGTACTTC.

The chain uses TRBV5-1 and TRBJ1-2; D is unresolved. The CDR3 runs to 13 residues. V lost 0 bases to trimming and J lost 2 bases, with 5 bases between them. From germline, CDR1 is SGHRS and CDR2 YFSETQ. The CDR3: CASSLESNYGYTF. The CDR3 DNA reads as TGCGCCAGCAGCTTGGAGAGCAACTATGGCTACACCTTC.

This chain uses TRBV18 with TRBJ2-7; D uncertain. The V and J ends lost 2 bases and 1 base respectively, with 12 bases between them. The germline V gene encodes CDR1 KGHSH and CDR2 LQKENI. The CDR3 sequence is 15 residues long. The CDR3 bases are TGTGCCAGCTCACCAGAGGCGCATCAGTCCTACGAGCAGTACTTC. This encodes CASSPEAHQSYEQYF. Combining the CDR3 with reference TRBV18 and TRBJ2-7 gives the whole variable domain NAGVMQNPRHLVRRRGQEARLRCSPMKGHSHVYWYRQLPEEGLKFMVYLQKENIIDESGMPKERFSAEFPKEGPSILRIQQVVRGDSAAYFCASSPEAHQSYEQYFGPGTRLTVT.

This clone was seen only a few times. The chain joins TRBV19 to TRBJ1-2; D gene uncertain. CDR1 is LNHDA and CDR2 is SQIVND in the germline V gene (reference sequence). The CDR3 is made up of 14 amino acids. The V gene lost 9 bases and the J gene lost 6 bases, with 20 bases spanning the gap. As DNA, the CDR3 is TGTGCCAGCAGAACCGGACGGGGATGGGATGGCTACACCTTC. Its protein is CASRTGRGWDGYTF.

The rearrangement links TRBV7-9 to TRBJ1-1; 10 positions agree with TRBD1. The V gene end was trimmed by 5 bases and the J gene end by 1 base; junction bases not matched to a gene: 4. CDR1 SEHNR and CDR2 FQNEAQ come from the germline V gene (reference sequence). The length of the CDR3 is 15 residues. DNA for the CDR3: TGTGCCAGCAGCCCTGGGACAGGGGCGAACACTGAAGCTTTCTTT. It yields the protein CASSPGTGANTEAFF.